These T cell receptor beta chains were read from a single sample in a study of post-analysis software for immune sequencing data. TCRdb ran MiXCR on the PCR reads and lists one entry per CDR3 protein. The top ten clones hold 3.4% of a sample with under 200,000 distinct CDR3 sequences, approximately 30% of them seen once. The source material was blood. Source of these receptors: a girl between 2 and 17 years old with multiple sclerosis. Each CDR3 is given with its conserved first and last residue. The D gene is left open where the match is weak. Rows may omit the clone size; those that give it use once, few, many or a size class.

>13|TRBV3-1|many|.|TRBJ2-3
CASSQETTLTQYF
TGTGCCAGCAGCCAAGAGACTACACTCACGCAGTATTTT
>14|TRBV20-1|many|.|TRBJ2-1
CSARVTGSYNEQFF
TGCAGTGCTAGAGTAACGGGCTCCTACAATGAGCAGTTCTTC
>14|TRBV20-1|many|.|TRBJ2-1
CSAREHSSYNEQFF
TGCAGTGCTAGGGAGCATTCCTCCTACAATGAGCAGTTCTTC
>20|TRBV5-6|.|.|TRBJ2-1
CASSLLSTARGAFGINEQFF
TGTGCCAGCAGCTTGCTGAGTACTGCGAGGGGGGCATTCGGAATCAATGAGCAGTTCTTC
>15|TRBV28|many|TRBD1|TRBJ2-1
CASSFRGGFYNEQFF
TGTGCCAGCAGTTTTAGAGGGGGCTTCTACAATGAGCAGTTCTTC
>13|TRBV11-2|many|.|TRBJ2-5
CASSLARQETQYF
TGTGCCAGCAGCTTAGCCCGACAAGAGACCCAGTACTTC
>19|TRBV11-2|once|.|TRBJ2-7
CASSFHNLSAAVLSYEQYF
TGTGCCAGCAGCTTCCATAACCTCAGCGCGGCGGTCCTCTCCTACGAGCAGTACTTC
>14|TRBV6-2/TRBV6-3|.|.|TRBJ2-5
CASTFQGGQETQYF
TGTGCCAGCACATTTCAGGGCGGGCAAGAGACCCAGTACTTC
>19|TRBV18|few|.|TRBJ1-4
CASSSRAVDSVATNEKLFF
TGTGCCAGCTCGAGCAGGGCGGTCGATTCAGTAGCTACTAATGAAAAACTGTTTTTT
>14|TRBV20-1|.|.|TRBJ1-1
CSARPRQMNTEAFF
TGCAGTGCCCGCCCCCGACAGATGAACACTGAAGCTTTCTTT
>14|TRBV5-1|many|.|TRBJ2-3
CASSQSGRGDTQYF
TGCGCCAGCAGCCAGTCCGGACGGGGAGATACGCAGTATTTT
>13|TRBV10-3|many|TRBD1|TRBJ2-7
CAISGGQGKEQYF
TGTGCCATCAGTGGTGGACAGGGTAAGGAGCAGTACTTC
>15|TRBV4-1|once|TRBD1|TRBJ1-1
CASSHPTGGDSEAFF
TGCGCCAGCAGCCATCCGACAGGGGGCGACTCTGAAGCTTTCTTT
>15|TRBV7-8|few|.|TRBJ1-1
CASSHGGVMNTEAFF
TGTGCCAGCAGCCACGGGGGGGTCATGAACACTGAAGCTTTCTTT
>14|TRBV12-3/TRBV12-4|.|TRBD1|TRBJ1-1
CASKRTGENTEAFF
TGTGCCAGCAAAAGGACAGGGGAGAACACTGAAGCTTTCTTT
>15|TRBV29-1|many|.|TRBJ2-1
CSVSGGGFNYNEQFF
TGCAGCGTGTCTGGGGGCGGCTTTAATTACAATGAGCAGTTCTTC
>15|TRBV28|once|.|TRBJ2-5
CASSGSEDSYNEQYF
TGTGCCAGCAGTGGATCCGAAGACAGTTACAATGAGCAGTACTTC
>16|TRBV24-1|many|TRBD1|TRBJ2-7
CATSSRTGPHSYEQYF
TGTGCCACCAGTTCAAGGACAGGCCCCCACTCCTACGAGCAGTACTTC
>13|TRBV20-1|few|TRBD1|TRBJ1-1
CSARGGQGAVAFF
TGCAGTGCTAGAGGGGGTCAGGGGGCGGTGGCTTTCTTT
>15|TRBV3-1|.|.|TRBJ2-1
CASSPMAPRYNEQFF
TGTGCCAGCAGCCCAATGGCTCCCCGCTACAATGAGCAGTTCTTC
>12|TRBV12-3/TRBV12-4|.|.|TRBJ1-1
CASRLTYTEAFF
TGTGCCAGCAGACTTACATACACTGAAGCTTTCTTT
>13|TRBV10-2|many|.|TRBJ1-5
CASSKTGNQPQHF
TGCGCCAGCAGTAAGACCGGCAATCAGCCCCAGCATTTT
>12|TRBV12-3/TRBV12-4|.|TRBD2|TRBJ2-1
CASNPSGGLKFF
TGTGCCAGCAACCCGAGCGGGGGGCTCAAGTTCTTC
>15|TRBV5-1|few|TRBD1|TRBJ1-2
CASSGRDRGDYGYTF
TGCGCCAGCAGCGGCCGGGACAGGGGGGACTATGGCTACACCTTC
>15|TRBV7-3|few|TRBD2|TRBJ2-7
CASSLGRVTNYEQYF
TGTGCCAGCAGCTTAGGGAGGGTCACCAACTACGAGCAGTACTTC
>16|TRBV20-1|many|.|TRBJ1-1
CSAPKQGSLANTEAFF
TGCAGTGCACCGAAACAGGGTAGTCTAGCGAACACTGAAGCTTTCTTT
>14|TRBV7-9|few|.|TRBJ2-5
CASSLARGAETQYF
TGTGCCAGCAGCTTAGCCAGGGGGGCAGAGACCCAGTACTTC
>14|TRBV2|.|.|TRBJ2-5
CASTKMVVGETQYF
TGTGCCAGCACCAAGATGGTAGTGGGAGAGACCCAGTACTTC
>13|TRBV19|many|.|TRBJ2-5
CASSGAQQETQYF
TGTGCCAGTAGCGGGGCGCAGCAAGAGACCCAGTACTTC
>15|TRBV12-3/TRBV12-4|.|.|TRBJ1-5
CASSLGGSSNQPQHF
TGTGCCAGCAGTTTAGGGGGCTCTAGCAATCAGCCCCAGCATTTT
>16|TRBV11-3|.|.|TRBJ2-1
CASSLGSTHSYNEQFF
TGTGCCAGCAGCTTAGGCAGTACCCACTCCTACAATGAGCAGTTCTTC
>11|TRBV29-1|.|.|TRBJ1-2
CSVGRGYGYTF
TGCAGCGTTGGCAGGGGTTATGGCTACACCTTC
>15|TRBV6-5|many|.|TRBJ1-2
CASSYSVQDYYGYTF
TGTGCCAGCAGTTACTCAGTGCAGGACTACTATGGCTACACCTTC
>14|TRBV20-1|.|TRBD2|TRBJ2-5
CSAQGLAVGGAQYF
TGCAGTGCCCAGGGACTAGCGGTCGGGGGGGCCCAGTACTTC
>14|TRBV6-6|many|.|TRBJ2-1
CASSYGSSYNEQFF
TGTGCCAGCAGTTACGGAAGCAGCTACAATGAGCAGTTCTTC
>14|TRBV20-1|many|TRBD1|TRBJ1-6
CSASDRGRNSPLHF
TGCAGTGCTAGTGACAGGGGGCGAAATTCACCCCTCCACTTT
>16|TRBV5-1|.|TRBD2|TRBJ2-3
CASSSPAAGGTDTQYF
TGCGCCAGCAGCTCACCCGCCGCGGGGGGCACAGATACGCAGTATTTT
>13|TRBV20-1|many|.|TRBJ1-5
CSGREYSNQPQHF
TGCAGCGGCCGCGAGTATAGCAATCAGCCCCAGCATTTT
>16|TRBV29-1|many|TRBD1|TRBJ1-5
CSVSEGLTGVNQPQHF
TGCAGCGTCTCCGAGGGCCTAACAGGGGTCAATCAGCCCCAGCATTTT
>14|TRBV4-1|many|.|TRBJ1-6
CASSQSQLDRPLHF
TGCGCCAGCAGCCAGTCCCAACTGGACCGACCCCTCCACTTT
>12|TRBV29-1|many|TRBD1|TRBJ2-7
CSCGDRTLEQYF
TGCAGCTGTGGGGACAGGACCCTCGAGCAGTACTTC
>15|TRBV4-1|once|.|TRBJ2-2
CASRNPGSNTGELFF
TGCGCCAGCAGAAATCCGGGATCCAACACCGGGGAGCTGTTTTTT
>15|TRBV20-1|.|TRBD1|TRBJ2-4
CSASKGAVAKNIQYF
TGCAGTGCTAGTAAGGGGGCCGTAGCCAAAAACATTCAGTACTTC
>13|TRBV19|few|.|TRBJ1-2
CASQRGGTYGYTF
TGTGCCAGCCAGAGGGGTGGGACCTATGGCTACACCTTC
>15|TRBV29-1|.|TRBD2|TRBJ2-5
CSAQQSGSFQETRYF
TGCAGCGCCCAGCAGAGCGGGAGCTTCCAAGAGACCCGGTACTTC
>15|TRBV5-1|.|.|TRBJ2-7
CASSLDVGPYAEQYF
TGCGCCAGCAGCTTGGATGTAGGGCCCTATGCCGAGCAGTACTTC
>15|TRBV3-1|many|TRBD2|TRBJ2-1
CASSQEMLAGNEQFF
TGTGCCAGCAGCCAAGAAATGTTAGCGGGCAATGAGCAGTTCTTC
>13|TRBV11-2|.|.|TRBJ2-5
CASSLLDGETQYF
TGTGCCAGCAGCTTACTCGATGGAGAGACCCAGTACTTC
>15|TRBV2|few|.|TRBJ1-6
CASSEAGGWNSPLHF
TGTGCCAGCAGTGAAGCGGGCGGGTGGAATTCACCCCTCCACTTT
>13|TRBV11-2|.|.|TRBJ2-3
CARSLLRRDTQYF
TGTGCCCGCAGCTTACTACGGAGAGATACGCAGTATTTT
>13|TRBV4-1|.|.|TRBJ2-2
CASSLEPTGELFF
TGCGCCAGCAGCCTGGAACCTACCGGGGAGCTGTTTTTT
>15|TRBV27|many|TRBD2|TRBJ2-1
CASSRGLADYNEQFF
TGTGCCAGCAGCCGCGGCCTAGCGGATTACAATGAGCAGTTCTTC